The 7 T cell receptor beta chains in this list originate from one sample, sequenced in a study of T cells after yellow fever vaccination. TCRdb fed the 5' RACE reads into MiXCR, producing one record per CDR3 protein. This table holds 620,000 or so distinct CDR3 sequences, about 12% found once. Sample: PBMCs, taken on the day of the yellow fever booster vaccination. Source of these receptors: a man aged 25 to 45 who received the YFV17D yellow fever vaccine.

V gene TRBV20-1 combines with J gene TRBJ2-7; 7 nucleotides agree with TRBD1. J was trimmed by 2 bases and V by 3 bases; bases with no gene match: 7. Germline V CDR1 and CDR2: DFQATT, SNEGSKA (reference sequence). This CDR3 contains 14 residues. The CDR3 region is CSASRDSLTYEQYF. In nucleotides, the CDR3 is TGCAGTGCTAGTAGGGACAGCCTGACCTACGAGCAGTACTTC.

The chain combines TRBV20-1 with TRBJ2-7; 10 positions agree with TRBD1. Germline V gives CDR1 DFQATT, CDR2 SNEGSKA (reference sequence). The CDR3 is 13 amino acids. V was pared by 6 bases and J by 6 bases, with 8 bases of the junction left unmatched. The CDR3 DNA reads TGCAGTGCAACCCGGGACAGGGGACGCGAGCAGTACTTC. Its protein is CSATRDRGREQYF.

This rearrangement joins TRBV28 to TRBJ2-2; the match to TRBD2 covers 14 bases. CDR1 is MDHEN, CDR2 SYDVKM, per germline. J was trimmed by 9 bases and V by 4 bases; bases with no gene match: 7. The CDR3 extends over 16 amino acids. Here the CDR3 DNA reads TGTGCCAGCAGTTCGGGGACTAGCGGGAGATTCTGGGAGCTGTTTTTT. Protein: CASSSGTSGRFWELFF.

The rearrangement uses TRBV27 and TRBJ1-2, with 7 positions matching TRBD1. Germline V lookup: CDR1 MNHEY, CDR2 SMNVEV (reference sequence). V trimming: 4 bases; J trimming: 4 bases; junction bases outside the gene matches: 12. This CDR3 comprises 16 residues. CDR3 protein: CASSSRGQGVIYGYTF. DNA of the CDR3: TGTGCCAGCAGTTCCCGAGGGCAGGGGGTCATCTATGGCTACACCTTC.

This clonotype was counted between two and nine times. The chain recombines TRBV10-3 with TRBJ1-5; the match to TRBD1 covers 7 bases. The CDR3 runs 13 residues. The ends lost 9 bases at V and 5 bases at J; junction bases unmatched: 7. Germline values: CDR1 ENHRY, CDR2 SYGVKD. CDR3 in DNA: TGTGCCATGAGCGACAGGGTCGATCAGCCCCAGCATTTT. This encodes CAMSDRVDQPQHF.

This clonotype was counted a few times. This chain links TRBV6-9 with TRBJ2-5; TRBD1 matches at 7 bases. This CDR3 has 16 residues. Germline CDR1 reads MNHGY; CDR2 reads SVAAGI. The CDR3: CARFRDSDDLQETQYF. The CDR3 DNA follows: TGTGCTCGATTCCGGGACAGCGACGATTTACAAGAGACCCAGTACTTC.

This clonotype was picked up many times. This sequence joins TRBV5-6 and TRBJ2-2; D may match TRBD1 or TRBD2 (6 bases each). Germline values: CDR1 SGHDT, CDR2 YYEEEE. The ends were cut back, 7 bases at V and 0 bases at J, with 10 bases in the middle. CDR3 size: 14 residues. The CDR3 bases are TGTGCCAGCCGGGGGCATCCGAACACCGGGGAGCTGTTTTTT. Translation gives CASRGHPNTGELFF.